The clone carrying this T cell receptor beta chain was counted a single time. Data came from immunoSEQ multiplex PCR; TCRdb stores just in-frame clones and leaves some out. The sample lists some 270,000 clones; about nine tenths were seen once. The data derive from a study of blood T cell repertoires in COVID-19. There are 13 residues in the CDR3. The germline gives CDR1 SNHLY, CDR2 FYNNEI. V dropped 6 bases and J dropped 4; count of bases not matched to a gene: 4. This receptor was obtained from a woman aged 40 to 50 who had recovered from COVID-19. The specimen was PBMCs or T cells enriched from blood (not recorded which). This rearrangement joins TRBV2 to TRBJ1-1; TRBD1 matches 8 bases. Written as DNA, the CDR3 is TGTGCCAGCAGACAGGGGGAAGTCACTGAAGCTTTCTTT. Its translation: CASRQGEVTEAFF.